This TCR beta chain originates from a study of T-cell reconstitution after alpha-beta-depleted transplantation in children. Unique molecular identifiers were used in preparing the TCRbeta library. TCRdb called the PCR reads again in MiXCR, with one record for every CDR3 protein. This table holds about 400,000 distinct CDR3 sequences, around 21% found once. Deletions cut 5 bases from V and 8 bases from J, with 22 bases between. CDR1 MNHEY and CDR2 SVGEGT come from the germline V gene. This CDR3 has 16 residues. Sequences were derived from PBMCs from the stem cell graft donor, sampled from the stem cell graft. The J gene is TRBJ2-1, the V gene TRBV6-2 or TRBV6-3; D could derive from TRBD1 or TRBD2 (6 bases each). The receptor was derived from a human donor who donated a stem cell graft to a child with acute myeloid leukemia. The CDR3 nucleotides are TGTGCCAGCAGTGATAACGGACAGACGACGGGGGATGAGCAGTTCTTC. Protein: CASSDNGQTTGDEQFF.